Below, one T cell receptor beta chain is given with its context. The antigen is not known. Genomic DNA, for the unsorted samples, came from about 90 million PBMCs. The length of the CDR3 is 15 residues. Trimming removed 1 base at V and 0 bases at J, with 8 bases between. Germline V CDR1 and CDR2: SGHRS, YFSETQ. This record comes from a study of shared clonotypes between healthy human individuals. Notes on the study in general: It was only blood that was sampled, and tissue repertoires likely differ.

The repertoire was sequenced with immunoSEQ multiplex PCR; TCRdb's copy has only in-frame clones and lacks some. The sample shows hundreds of thousands of clones, 60% to 80% of them seen only once. The specimen sequenced was PBMCs. The sequence came from a woman in her 40s in good health. Some clones in this sample may be carry-over from other donors' samples. The V and J genes are TRBV5-1 and TRBJ2-1; D is unclear. CDR3 amino acids: CASSLKRDSYNEQFF. Here the CDR3 DNA reads TGCGCCAGCAGCTTGAAGCGAGACTCCTACAATGAGCAGTTCTTC.